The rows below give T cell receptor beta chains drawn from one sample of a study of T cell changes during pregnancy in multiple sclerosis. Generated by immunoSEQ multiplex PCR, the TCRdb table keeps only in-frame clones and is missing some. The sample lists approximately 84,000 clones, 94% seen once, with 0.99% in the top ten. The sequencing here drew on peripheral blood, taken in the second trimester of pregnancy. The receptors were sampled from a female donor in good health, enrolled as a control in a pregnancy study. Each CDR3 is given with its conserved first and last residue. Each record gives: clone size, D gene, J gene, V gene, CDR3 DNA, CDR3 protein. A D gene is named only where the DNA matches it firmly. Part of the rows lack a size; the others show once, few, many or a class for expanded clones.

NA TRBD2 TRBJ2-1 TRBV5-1 TGCGCCAGCAGCCTTCGACTAGCGGGAGGGGTTAACAATGAGCAGTTCTTC CASSLRLAGGVNNEQFF
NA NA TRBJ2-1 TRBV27 TGTGCCAGCAGTTTAAGCGCCTTCTCCTACAATGAGCAGTTCTTC CASSLSAFSYNEQFF
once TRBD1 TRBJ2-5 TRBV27 TGTGCCAGCAGTTTATCGGGAACAGGGGTAGAGACCCAGTACTTC CASSLSGTGVETQYF
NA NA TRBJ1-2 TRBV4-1 TGCGCCAGCAGCCATGCAGGCTACTATGGCTACACCTTC CASSHAGYYGYTF
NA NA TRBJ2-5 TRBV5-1 TGCGCCAGCAGCTTGGGACACTTGATTCCCCAAGAGACCCAGTACTTC CASSLGHLIPQETQYF
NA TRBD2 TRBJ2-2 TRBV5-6 TGTGCCAGCAGCTTCGCTAGCGGGAGGGGCACCGGGGAGCTGTTTTTT CASSFASGRGTGELFF
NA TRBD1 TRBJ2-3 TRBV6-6 TGTGCCAGCAGTTACTCTTGGGACAGGGGAACAGATACGCAGTATTTT CASSYSWDRGTDTQYF
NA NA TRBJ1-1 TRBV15 TGTGCCACCAGCAGAGACATGAACACTGAAGCTTTCTTT CATSRDMNTEAFF
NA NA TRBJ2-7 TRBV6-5 TGTGCCAGCAGTTACCGTATACGGGGAAACGAGCAGTACTTC CASSYRIRGNEQYF
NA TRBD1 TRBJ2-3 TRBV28 TGTGCCAGCTTTGGGCCGGGACAGGGGAGAACAGATACGCAGTATTTT CASFGPGQGRTDTQYF
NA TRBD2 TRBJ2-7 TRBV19 TGTGCCAGTAGTATACGGCTAGCGGGAGGGGGTTACGAGCAGTACTTC CASSIRLAGGGYEQYF
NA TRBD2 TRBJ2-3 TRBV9 TGTGCCAGCAGCGTGGCTAGCGGGGGCACAGATACGCAGTATTTT CASSVASGGTDTQYF
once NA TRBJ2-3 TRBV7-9 TGTGCCAGCGAGTTTGTGGCGGCAGATACGCAGTATTTT CASEFVAADTQYF
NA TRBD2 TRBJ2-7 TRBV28 TGTGCCAGCAGTAGACCGGGACTAGCGGGAGGTAGGGGCGAGCAGTACTTC CASSRPGLAGGRGEQYF
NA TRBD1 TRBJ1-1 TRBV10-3 TGTGCCATCAGTCAGTGGGACAGTAACACTGAAGCTTTCTTT CAISQWDSNTEAFF
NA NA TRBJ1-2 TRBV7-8 TGTGCCAGCAGCTTAGAAGAGGCCCTTTTGGGGGGCACCTTC CASSLEEALLGGTF
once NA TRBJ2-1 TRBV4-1 TGCGCCAGCAGCCAAGAATGGCAGTCTTACAATGAGCAGTTCTTC CASSQEWQSYNEQFF
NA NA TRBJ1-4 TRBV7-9 TGTGCCAGCAGCGGGGGGTATTCGGCAACTAATGAAAAACTGTTTTTT CASSGGYSATNEKLFF
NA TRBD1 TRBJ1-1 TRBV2 TGTGCCAGCAGTGAGTTGTCGGGACAGAGGAACACTGAAGCTTTCTTT CASSELSGQRNTEAFF
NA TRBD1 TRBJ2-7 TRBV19 TGTGCCAGTAGTACCGACAGGGCCGGCGAGCAGTACTTC CASSTDRAGEQYF
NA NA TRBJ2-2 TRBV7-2 TGTGCCAGCAGTTCGGACAGGAACACCGGGGAGCTGTTTTTT CASSSDRNTGELFF
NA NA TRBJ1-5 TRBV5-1 TGCGCCAGCAGCTTGACAGGGAGCAATCAGCCCCAGCATTTT CASSLTGSNQPQHF
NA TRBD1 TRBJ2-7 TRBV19 TGTGCCAGTAGTGTCGGGACAGGTACCTACGAGCAGTACTTC CASSVGTGTYEQYF
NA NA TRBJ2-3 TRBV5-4 TGTGCCAGCAGCTTACAGGGTGGGGATACGCAGTATTTT CASSLQGGDTQYF
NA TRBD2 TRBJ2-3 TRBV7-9 TGTGCCAGCAGCTTAACACTAGCGGGAGGTACAGATACGCAGTATTTT CASSLTLAGGTDTQYF
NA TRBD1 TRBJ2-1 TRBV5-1 TGCGCCAGCAGCCAGGGACAGGAGCTCTTGAATGAGCAGTTCTTC CASSQGQELLNEQFF
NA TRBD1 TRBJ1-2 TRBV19 TGTGCCAGTAGTCAACAGGGGTACTATGGCTACACCTTC CASSQQGYYGYTF
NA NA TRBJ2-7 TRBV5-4 TGTGCCAGCAGCTTTGGACCGGAGGGGAGCTACGAGCAGTACTTC CASSFGPEGSYEQYF
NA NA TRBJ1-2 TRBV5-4 TGTGCCAGCAGCCGACCTTTTCGGGATGGCTACACCTTC CASSRPFRDGYTF
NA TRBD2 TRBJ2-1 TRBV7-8 TGTGCCAGCAGAATAGCGGGAGGGCGGGTTTGGAATGAGCAGTTCTTC CASRIAGGRVWNEQFF
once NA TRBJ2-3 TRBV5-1 TGCGCCAGCAGCTCCGGAGCCCCGAAGGATACGCAGTATTTT CASSSGAPKDTQYF
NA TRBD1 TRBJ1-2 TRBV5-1 TGCGCCAGCAGCCTGGGGCAGGGGGGCTATGGCTACACCTTC CASSLGQGGYGYTF
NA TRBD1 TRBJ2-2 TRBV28 TGTGCCAGCAGTTTACCCCTCACAGGGGGCATCGGGGAGCTGTTTTTT CASSLPLTGGIGELFF
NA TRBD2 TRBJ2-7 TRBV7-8 TGTGCCAGCAGCTTAGTTGCGACCGGACTAGCGACTGGGCCTAGCTCCTACGAGCAGTACTTC CASSLVATGLATGPSSYEQYF
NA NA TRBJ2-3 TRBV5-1 TGCGCCAGCAGCTTCCAACAGGGATCTCCGAGAGATACGCAGTATTTT CASSFQQGSPRDTQYF
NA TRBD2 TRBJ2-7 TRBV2 TGTGCCAGCAGCGCCGGGACTACCTACTACGAGCAGTACTTC CASSAGTTYYEQYF
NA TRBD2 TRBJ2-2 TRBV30 TGTGCCTGGAGTGTGGGACTAGCGGGAGTCACCGGGGAGCTGTTTTTT CAWSVGLAGVTGELFF
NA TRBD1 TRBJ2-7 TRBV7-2 TGTGCCAGCAGCTTAGCACCACAGGGGGACTACGAGCAGTACTTC CASSLAPQGDYEQYF
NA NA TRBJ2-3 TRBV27 TGTGCCAGCAGTTTTTACACAGATACGCAGTATTTT CASSFYTDTQYF
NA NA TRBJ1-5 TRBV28 TGTGCCAGCAGTGAGGGGGGGAGCAATCAGCCCCAGCATTTT CASSEGGSNQPQHF
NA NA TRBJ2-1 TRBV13 TGTGCCAGCAGCTGGGGGCCGGCGAATGAGCAGTTCTTC CASSWGPANEQFF
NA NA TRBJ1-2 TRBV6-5 TGTGCCAGCAGCTACGGACACCCCGGATATGGCTACACCTTC CASSYGHPGYGYTF
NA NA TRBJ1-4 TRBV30 TGTGCCTCCCGAGGAGTTGCGAATGAAAAACTGTTTTTT CASRGVANEKLFF
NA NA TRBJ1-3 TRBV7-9 TGTGCCAGCAGCTTTTTGCAGGGAGGAAACACCATATATTTT CASSFLQGGNTIYF
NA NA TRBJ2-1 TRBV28 TGTGCCAGCAGTACGAGTAGCGCGATTTCCTACAATGAGCAGTTCTTC CASSTSSAISYNEQFF